Each of the 31 T cell receptor beta chains below was sequenced from the same sample in a study of blood T cells in healthy people across ages. Using a J-beta primer mix together with a sample-barcoded 5' primer, a second PCR was run for about 7 to 12 cycles. TCRdb independently ran MiXCR on the 5' RACE reads; one entry per CDR3 protein. The sample carries more than 1,400,000 distinct CDR3 sequences, approximately 40% recorded once. The source material was blood. The receptor source for this set is a woman aged 18 to 35 in good health.

This clonotype has only a few counts. This chain's CDR3 is CASSLAGGLAGGRSYNEQFF. CDR3 bases: TGCGCCAGCAGCTTGGCCGGGGGACTAGCGGGGGGCCGCTCCTACAATGAGCAGTTCTTC. The gene calls are TRBV5-1 and TRBJ2-1; 15 nucleotides match TRBD2. Germline CDR1 SGHRS, CDR2 YFSETQ. V lost 0 bases and J lost 0; bases outside the gene matches: 7. The CDR3 is made up of 20 amino acids.

A few counts support this clonotype. The chain combines TRBV5-1 with TRBJ1-1; maybe TRBD1 (6 bases). The CDR3 runs 13 residues. Germline CDR1 SGHRS, CDR2 YFSETQ. The V gene lost 6 bases and the J gene lost 1 base, with 10 bases spanning the gap. In DNA, the CDR3 is TGCGCCAGCAAGGGGGTTAAGAACACTGAAGCTTTCTTT. It codes for CASKGVKNTEAFF. Combining the CDR3 with reference TRBV5-1 and TRBJ1-1 gives the whole variable domain KAGVTQTPRYLIKTRGQQVTLSCSPISGHRSVSWYQQTPGQGLQFLFEYFSETQRNKGNFPGRFSGRQFSNSRSEMNVSTLELGDSALYLCASKGVKNTEAFFGQGTRLTVV.

This chain links TRBV6-2 or TRBV6-3 with TRBJ2-1; 7 nucleotides align to TRBD2. V dropped 8 bases and J dropped 7; count of bases not matched to a gene: 11. This CDR3 comprises 14 residues. The germline CDR1 and CDR2 sequences are MNHEY and SVGEGT. CDR3 region: CASRSGGGGNEQFF. CDR3 bases: TGTGCCAGCCGTTCCGGCGGGGGAGGTAATGAGCAGTTCTTC.

The gene calls are TRBV29-1 and TRBJ1-2; tentative D call: TRBD1 (5 bases). CDR1 is SQVTM, CDR2 ANQGSEA, per germline. The CDR3 spans 12 residues. The V and J ends lost 0 bases and 8 bases respectively, with 10 bases between them. CDR3 in amino acids: CSVEDRVRGYTF. In DNA form, the CDR3 reads TGCAGCGTTGAAGACAGGGTGAGAGGCTACACCTTC.

This rearrangement joins TRBV13 to TRBJ1-1; the D is unclear. V shed 5 bases and J shed 1 base, with 8 bases lying between them. The CDR3 consists of 13 residues. Germline CDR1 PRHDT, CDR2 FYEKMQ (reference sequence). CDR3 sequence: CASSATKNTEAFF. In nucleotides, the CDR3 is TGTGCCAGCAGCGCGACGAAGAACACTGAAGCTTTCTTT. Drawing the rest from reference TRBV13 and TRBJ1-1, the complete variable domain is AAGVIQSPRHLIKEKRETATLKCYPIPRHDTVYWYQQGPGQDPQFLISFYEKMQSDKGSIPDRFSAQQFSDYHSELNMSSLELGDSALYFCASSATKNTEAFFGQGTRLTVV.

The chain links TRBV5-1 to TRBJ2-3, with 12 bases that match TRBD2. Germline V lookup: CDR1 SGHRS, CDR2 YFSETQ. The CDR3 length is 19 residues. V was pared by 5 bases and J by 2 bases, with 15 bases of the junction left unmatched. The DNA of the CDR3 is TGCGCCAGCAGGATCCGGCCGGACGGACTAGCGGGACTCACAGATACGCAGTATTTT. Protein product: CASRIRPDGLAGLTDTQYF.

This chain connects TRBV27 to TRBJ1-5; D is possibly TRBD1 (5 bases). V was cut by 5 bases and J by 7 bases, with 15 bases left in between. The germline CDR1 and CDR2 sequences are MNHEY and SMNVEV (reference sequence). CDR3 length equals 14 residues. The CDR3 here is CASSLSGIRQPQHF. The CDR3 DNA reads TGTGCCAGCAGTCTCTCAGGGATTAGGCAGCCCCAGCATTTT.

V is TRBV11-2 and J is TRBJ2-1; 11 nucleotides match TRBD2. V was clipped by 3 bases and J by 7 bases; unmatched bases: 11. CDR1 and CDR2 from the germline V gene are SGHAT and FQNNGV. CDR3 length: 17 residues. This CDR3 is CASSFTDLAGGMNEQFF. The CDR3 bases are TGTGCCAGCAGCTTTACTGACCTAGCGGGAGGTATGAATGAGCAGTTCTTC.

This chain joins TRBV12-3 or TRBV12-4 and TRBJ1-2, with TRBD1 matching over 9 bases. Trimming took 3 bases from V and 6 from J; bases not matched to a gene: 8. This CDR3 region has 15 residues. CDR3 amino acids: CASSFAPGQGDGYTF. The CDR3 DNA reads TGTGCCAGCAGTTTCGCTCCGGGACAGGGAGATGGCTACACCTTC.

A few counts support this clonotype. This rearrangement joins TRBV6-5 to TRBJ2-1, with D possibly being TRBD1 or TRBD2 (5 bases each). CDR1 MNHEY and CDR2 SVGAGI come from the germline V gene. With 4 bases removed from V and 7 bases from J, the gap between germline ends came to 17 bases. The CDR3 sequence is 15 residues long. The CDR3, as DNA: TGTGCCAGCAGTTCGTCGCCGGGACCTCCGAATGAGCAGTTCTTC. It is translated as CASSSSPGPPNEQFF.

The chain joins TRBV5-1 to TRBJ2-2; D gene unclear. CDR1 and CDR2 (germline): SGHRS, YFSETQ. There are 16 residues in the CDR3. The V end was cut by 0 bases, the J end by 0 bases, with 9 bases between. The CDR3 sequence is CASSLEGPPNTGELFF. In nucleotides, the CDR3 is TGCGCCAGCAGCTTGGAAGGGCCTCCGAACACCGGGGAGCTGTTTTTT.

This clonotype occurred a few times. This sequence joins TRBV10-3 and TRBJ2-7; 7 bases fit TRBD1. Losses at the gene ends were 5 bases for V and 1 base for J; bases not matched to a gene: 5. Germline values: CDR1 ENHRY, CDR2 SYGVKD. This CDR3 has 14 amino acids. CDR3 coding DNA: TGTGCCATCAGTACAGGGGAGTTATCCTACGAGCAGTACTTC. Protein sequence: CAISTGELSYEQYF.

Note on this clonotype: A much larger clone differs by one base, so this may be a read error. The gene calls are TRBV10-3 and TRBJ2-1, with D possibly TRBD2 on 6 matching bases. V was pared by 5 bases and J by 10 bases, with 15 bases between. The CDR3 consists of 13 residues. CDR1 is ENHRY, CDR2 SYGVKD, per germline. CDR3 DNA sequence: TGTGCCATCAGTACGGGAGAGACCTACGAGCAGTTCTTC. It yields the protein CAISTGETYEQFF.

There are a few counts of this clonotype. The chain couples TRBV5-1 to TRBJ2-7; TRBD1 aligns across 8 bases. Germline-derived CDR1 and CDR2 are SGHRS and YFSETQ. The length of the CDR3 is 17 residues. J gave up 3 bases and V 0 bases, and 11 bases lay outside the gene matches. Written as DNA, the CDR3 is TGCGCCAGCAGCTTGGCCTGGAGGACAGGGACTGGCTACGAGCAGTACTTC. Translated, it gives CASSLAWRTGTGYEQYF.

A few counts support this clonotype. This chain joins TRBV27 and TRBJ1-1; D is possibly TRBD1 (6 bases). Germline loops: CDR1 MNHEY, CDR2 SMNVEV (reference sequence). This CDR3 is 12 amino acids long. Trimming stripped 6 bases from V and 10 bases from J, with 15 bases between. In nucleotides, the CDR3 is TGTGCCAGCAGGGACAGTCGAGCTCTAGCTTTCTTT. It codes for CASRDSRALAFF.

For the CDR3, the DNA is TGCGCCAGCAGCTGGTCCCGGACAGGGACAAATTCACCCCTCCACTTT. Translating gives CASSWSRTGTNSPLHF. The V gene is TRBV5-1, the J gene TRBJ1-6, with 8 bases identical to TRBD1. The CDR3 spans 16 residues. Trimming took 3 bases from V and 7 from J; bases not matched to a gene: 9. Germline-derived CDR1 and CDR2 are SGHRS and YFSETQ.

Only a few counts were recorded for this clonotype. This chain links TRBV6-1 with TRBJ2-1, with a tentative D call TRBD1 (5 bases). Germline V gene data show CDR1 as MNHNS and CDR2 as SASEGT. Trimming left V 5 bases short and J 2 bases short, with 13 bases between. The length of the CDR3 is 15 residues. The CDR3 DNA sequence: TGTGCCAGCAGTACCCAGGGTGCCGCCTACAATGAGCAGTTCTTC. Amino acids: CASSTQGAAYNEQFF.

V and J are TRBV6-1 and TRBJ2-2; possible D gene TRBD1, 6 bases. CDR3 length: 13 amino acids. Germline V CDR1 and CDR2: MNHNS, SASEGT. The ends were cut back, 6 bases at V and 8 bases at J, with 13 bases in the middle. CDR3 sequence reads: CASRDSHRGELFF. The CDR3 nucleotides are TGTGCCAGCAGGGACAGCCACCGGGGGGAGCTGTTTTTT.

The genes are TRBV9 and TRBJ1-2; D gene ambiguous. This CDR3 has 14 residues. The V and J ends lost 0 bases and 4 bases respectively, with 10 bases between them. Germline values: CDR1 SGDLS, CDR2 YYNGEE. The chain's CDR3 is CASSVGSGGYGYTF. The DNA for the CDR3 is TGTGCCAGCAGCGTAGGGTCGGGAGGCTATGGCTACACCTTC.

In its sample, this clonotype was seen a few times. The chain has TRBV12-3 or TRBV12-4 and TRBJ2-2; the D gene is possibly TRBD2 (6 bases). V lost 7 bases, J lost 4 bases, and 13 bases lay in between. The CDR3 totals 14 residues. The CDR3 DNA is TGTGCCAGCACCCGCGGGAAGGGCACCGGGGAGCTGTTTTTT. Translating gives CASTRGKGTGELFF.

This clonotype was seen many times. In nucleotides, the CDR3 is TGCGCCAGCAGCTACCGGGACAGAAGCACAGATACGCAGTATTTT. It codes for CASSYRDRSTDTQYF. The chain combines TRBV5-1 with TRBJ2-3; 7 bases are a match to TRBD1. CDR1 is SGHRS and CDR2 is YFSETQ in the germline V gene. The CDR3 spans 15 residues. The V gene end was trimmed by 3 bases and the J gene end by 0 bases; junction bases not matched to a gene: 4.

The V call is TRBV2, the J call TRBJ2-5, with 8 bases matching TRBD2. Germline V gene lookup returns CDR1 SNHLY and CDR2 FYNNEI. The trim removed 6 bases at V and 5 bases at J, leaving 11 bases unmatched. CDR3 length: 15 amino acids. CDR3 sequence: CASSPFIPGGETQYF. CDR3 DNA sequence: TGTGCCAGCAGCCCCTTCATCCCGGGAGGGGAGACCCAGTACTTC.

The sample holds a few counts of this clonotype. The chain couples TRBV27 to TRBJ2-1, with 8 bases that match TRBD2. The CDR3 covers 15 residues. Germline lookup yields CDR1 MNHEY and CDR2 SMNVEV (reference sequence). The V and J ends lost 5 bases and 5 bases, in that order; junction bases with no gene match: 8. The CDR3 protein is CASSPMGGGNNEQFF. In DNA, the CDR3 is TGTGCCAGCAGTCCTATGGGCGGGGGGAACAATGAGCAGTTCTTC.

This clonotype was seen only a few times. V is TRBV7-2 and J is TRBJ1-4; the D is unclear. The CDR3 sequence is 15 residues long. V was trimmed by 2 bases and J by 1 base, leaving 8 bases between them. Looked up from germline, CDR1 is SGHTA and CDR2 is FQGNSA. CDR3 region: CASSLISGTNEKLFF. CDR3 sequence (DNA): TGTGCCAGCAGCTTAATTTCGGGAACTAATGAAAAACTGTTTTTT.

This clonotype was seen a few times. The chain carries TRBV7-9 and TRBJ2-3; D is uncertain. V was cut by 3 bases and J by 0 bases, with 7 bases left in between. Germline V lookup: CDR1 SEHNR, CDR2 FQNEAQ (reference sequence). This CDR3 contains 14 residues. The CDR3 is CASSFRSSTDTQYF. In nucleotides, the CDR3 is TGTGCCAGCAGCTTCCGGTCTAGCACAGATACGCAGTATTTT.

The table lists this clonotype with a few counts. The chain combines TRBV20-1 with TRBJ2-7; TRBD2 aligns across 12 bases. This CDR3 spans 15 amino acids. V gave up 2 bases and J gave up 4 bases; unmatched junction bases: 6. Germline CDR1 reads DFQATT; CDR2 reads SNEGSKA (reference sequence). The CDR3 DNA reads as TGCAGTGCTAGATCCCTAGCGGGAGGGCCTTACGAGCAGTACTTC. As protein: CSARSLAGGPYEQYF.

The genes are TRBV10-3 and TRBJ2-3; D tentatively reads TRBD1 or TRBD2 (5 bases each). The germline gives CDR1 ENHRY, CDR2 SYGVKD. Trimming cost V 8 bases and J 8 bases, with 17 bases left between them. This CDR3 region has 13 residues. CDR3 in DNA: TGTGCCATCTATGAGGGGCGGACCGCTACGCAGTATTTT. The encoded protein is CAIYEGRTATQYF.

The rearrangement uses TRBV5-1 and TRBJ1-1, with 7 positions matching TRBD1. The CDR3 covers 14 residues. J was trimmed by 5 bases and V by 4 bases; bases with no gene match: 8. Germline V gene data show CDR1 as SGHRS and CDR2 as YFSETQ. The DNA of the CDR3 is TGCGCCAGCAGCAGTATAGGGGGCCGGACTGAAGCTTTCTTT. Its translation is CASSSIGGRTEAFF. Filled out from reference TRBV5-1 and TRBJ1-1, the complete variable domain reads KAGVTQTPRYLIKTRGQQVTLSCSPISGHRSVSWYQQTPGQGLQFLFEYFSETQRNKGNFPGRFSGRQFSNSRSEMNVSTLELGDSALYLCASSSIGGRTEAFFGQGTRLTVV.

This clonotype was counted between two and nine times. The CDR3 loop reads CASSASVAQETQYF. The CDR3 DNA follows: TGTGCCAGCAGCGCCTCGGTTGCACAAGAGACCCAGTACTTC. The rearrangement joins TRBV11-2 to TRBJ2-5; unclear D gene. Germline V gene sequence: CDR1 SGHAT, CDR2 FQNNGV. The CDR3 consists of 14 residues. Trimming shortened V by 5 bases and J by 2 bases, and 12 bases separated the two germline ends.

In its sample, this clonotype was seen a few times. The chain joins TRBV29-1 to TRBJ1-5; D not certain. The V and J ends lost 1 base and 2 bases respectively, with 6 bases between them. The germline V gene has CDR1 SQVTM and CDR2 ANQGSEA. This CDR3 contains 13 residues. The CDR3 spells CSVEGSGNQPQHF. The CDR3 DNA reads as TGCAGCGTTGAAGGGTCCGGCAATCAGCCCCAGCATTTT. Full variable domain (rest looked up from reference TRBV29-1 and TRBJ1-5): SAVISQKPSRDICQRGTSLTIQCQVDSQVTMMFWYRQQPGQSLTLIATANQGSEATYESGFVIDKFPISRPNLTFSTLTVSNMSPEDSSIYLCSVEGSGNQPQHFGDGTRLSIL.

The gene calls are TRBV2 and TRBJ1-2; possibly TRBD1 for D (5 bases). The V gene lost 6 bases and the J gene lost 3 bases, with 8 bases spanning the gap. The CDR3 contains 12 residues. Looked up from germline, CDR1 is SNHLY and CDR2 is FYNNEI. The CDR3 sequence: CASRGTDYGYTF. The CDR3 bases are TGTGCCAGCAGGGGGACGGACTATGGCTACACCTTC.